This T cell receptor beta chain appears in the sequencing data of a study of shared clonotypes between healthy human individuals. Only in-frame clones appear in the TCRdb table, and some are missing; sequencing was by immunoSEQ multiplex PCR. The table lists 2 million to 2.5 million clones, roughly 93% of them singletons. Germline CDR1 is LNHDA and CDR2 is SQIVND (reference sequence). J lost 10 bases, V lost 5 bases, and 25 bases had no gene match. The CDR3 totals 20 residues. The chain has TRBV19 and TRBJ1-4; 10 bases agree with TRBD1. The TCR sequence derives from a man between 18 and 35 years old in good health. Some clones in this sample may be carry-over from other donors' samples. The source material was naive CD4+ T cells from PBMCs. The subset: CD45RA+ positively selected. This chain's CDR3 is CASSPYPRDRGTNFVGKLFF. CDR3 coding DNA: TGTGCCAGTAGTCCGTATCCCCGGGACAGGGGTACAAATTTCGTAGGAAAACTGTTTTTT.